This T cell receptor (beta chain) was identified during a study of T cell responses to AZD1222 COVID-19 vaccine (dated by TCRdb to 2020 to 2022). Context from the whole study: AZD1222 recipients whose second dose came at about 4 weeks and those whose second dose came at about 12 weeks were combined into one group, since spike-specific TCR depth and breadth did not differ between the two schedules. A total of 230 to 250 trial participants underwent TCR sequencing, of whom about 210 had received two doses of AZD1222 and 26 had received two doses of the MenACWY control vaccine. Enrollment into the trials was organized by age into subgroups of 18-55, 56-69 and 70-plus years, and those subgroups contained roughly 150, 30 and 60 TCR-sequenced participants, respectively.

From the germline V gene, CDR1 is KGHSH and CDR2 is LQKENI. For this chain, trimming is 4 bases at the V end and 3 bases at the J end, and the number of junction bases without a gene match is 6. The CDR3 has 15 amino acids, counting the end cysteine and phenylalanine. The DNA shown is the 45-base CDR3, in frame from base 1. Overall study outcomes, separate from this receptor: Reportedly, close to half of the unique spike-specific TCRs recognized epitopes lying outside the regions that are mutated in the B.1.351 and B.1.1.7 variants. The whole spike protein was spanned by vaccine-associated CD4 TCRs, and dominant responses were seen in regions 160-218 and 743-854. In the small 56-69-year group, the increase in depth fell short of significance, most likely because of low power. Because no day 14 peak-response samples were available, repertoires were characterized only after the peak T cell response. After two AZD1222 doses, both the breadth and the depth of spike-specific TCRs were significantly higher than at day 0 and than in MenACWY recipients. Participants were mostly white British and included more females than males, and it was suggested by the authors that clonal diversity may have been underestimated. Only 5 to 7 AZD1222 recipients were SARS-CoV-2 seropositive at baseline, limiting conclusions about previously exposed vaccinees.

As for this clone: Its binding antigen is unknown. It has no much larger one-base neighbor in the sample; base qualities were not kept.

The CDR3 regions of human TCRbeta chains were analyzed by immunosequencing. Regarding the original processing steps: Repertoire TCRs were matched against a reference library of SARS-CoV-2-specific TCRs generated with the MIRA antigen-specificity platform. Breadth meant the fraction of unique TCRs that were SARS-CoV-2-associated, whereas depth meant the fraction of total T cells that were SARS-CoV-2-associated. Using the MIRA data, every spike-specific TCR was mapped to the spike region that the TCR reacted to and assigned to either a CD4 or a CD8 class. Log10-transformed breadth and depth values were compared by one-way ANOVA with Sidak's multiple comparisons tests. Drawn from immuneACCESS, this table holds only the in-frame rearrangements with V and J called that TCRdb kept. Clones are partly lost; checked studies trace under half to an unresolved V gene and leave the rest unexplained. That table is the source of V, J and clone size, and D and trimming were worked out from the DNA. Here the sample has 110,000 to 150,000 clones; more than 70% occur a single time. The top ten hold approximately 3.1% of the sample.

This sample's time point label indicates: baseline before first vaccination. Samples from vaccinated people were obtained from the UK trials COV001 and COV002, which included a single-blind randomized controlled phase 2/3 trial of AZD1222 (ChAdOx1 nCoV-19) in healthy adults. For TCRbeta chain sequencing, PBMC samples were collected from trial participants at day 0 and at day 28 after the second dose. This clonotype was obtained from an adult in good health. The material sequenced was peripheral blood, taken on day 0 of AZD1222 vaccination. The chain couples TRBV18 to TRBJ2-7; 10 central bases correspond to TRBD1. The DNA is TGTGCCAGCTCACGACGGACAGGGGGGGACTACGAGCAGTACTTC. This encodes CASSRRTGGDYEQYF.